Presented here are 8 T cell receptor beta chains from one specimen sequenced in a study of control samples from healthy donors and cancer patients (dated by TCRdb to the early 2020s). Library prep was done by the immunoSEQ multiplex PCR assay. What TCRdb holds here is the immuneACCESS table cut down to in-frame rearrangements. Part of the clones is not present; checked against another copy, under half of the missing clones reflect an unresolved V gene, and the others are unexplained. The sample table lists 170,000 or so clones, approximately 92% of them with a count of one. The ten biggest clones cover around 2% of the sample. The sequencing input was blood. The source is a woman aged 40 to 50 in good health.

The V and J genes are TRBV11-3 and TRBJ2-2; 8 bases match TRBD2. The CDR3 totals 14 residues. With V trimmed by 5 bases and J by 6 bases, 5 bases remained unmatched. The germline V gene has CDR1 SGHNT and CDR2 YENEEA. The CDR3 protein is CASSTGGEAGELFF. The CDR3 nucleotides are TGTGCCAGCAGCACGGGGGGGGAGGCCGGGGAGCTGTTTTTT.

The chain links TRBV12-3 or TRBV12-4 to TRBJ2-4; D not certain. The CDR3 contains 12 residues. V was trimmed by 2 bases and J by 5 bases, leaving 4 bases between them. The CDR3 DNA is TGTGCCAGCAGTTTACCCCAAAACATTCAGTACTTC. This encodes CASSLPQNIQYF.

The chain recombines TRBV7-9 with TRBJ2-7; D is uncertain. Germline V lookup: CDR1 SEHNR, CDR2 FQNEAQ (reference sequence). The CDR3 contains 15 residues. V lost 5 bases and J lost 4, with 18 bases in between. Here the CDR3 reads CASSPRGGNGYEQYF. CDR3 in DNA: TGTGCCAGCAGCCCGCGTGGCGGTAATGGGTACGAGCAGTACTTC. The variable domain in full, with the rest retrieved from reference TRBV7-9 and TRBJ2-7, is DTGVSQNPRHKITKRGQNVTFRCDPISEHNRLYWYRQTLGQGPEFLTYFQNEAQLEKSRLLSDRFSAERPKGSFSTLEIQRTEQGDSAMYLCASSPRGGNGYEQYFGPGTRLTVT.

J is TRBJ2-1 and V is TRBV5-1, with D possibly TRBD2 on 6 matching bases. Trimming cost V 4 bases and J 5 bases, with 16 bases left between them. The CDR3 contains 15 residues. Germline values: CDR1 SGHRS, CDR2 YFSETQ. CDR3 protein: CASSGLPGVDNEQFF. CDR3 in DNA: TGCGCCAGCAGCGGACTACCGGGGGTTGACAATGAGCAGTTCTTC.

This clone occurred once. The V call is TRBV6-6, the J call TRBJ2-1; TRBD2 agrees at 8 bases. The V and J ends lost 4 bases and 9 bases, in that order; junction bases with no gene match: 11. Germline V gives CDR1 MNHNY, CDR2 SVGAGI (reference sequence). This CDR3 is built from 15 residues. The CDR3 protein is CASSFGLAGLGEQFF. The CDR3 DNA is TGTGCCAGCAGTTTCGGACTAGCTGGGTTGGGTGAGCAGTTCTTC.

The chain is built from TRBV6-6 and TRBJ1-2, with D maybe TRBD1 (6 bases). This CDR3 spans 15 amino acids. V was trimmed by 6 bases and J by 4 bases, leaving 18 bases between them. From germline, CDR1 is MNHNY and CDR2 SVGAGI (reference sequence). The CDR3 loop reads CASSRGGGALYGYTF. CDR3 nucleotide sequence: TGTGCCAGCAGCAGGGGAGGGGGGGCCCTCTATGGCTACACCTTC.

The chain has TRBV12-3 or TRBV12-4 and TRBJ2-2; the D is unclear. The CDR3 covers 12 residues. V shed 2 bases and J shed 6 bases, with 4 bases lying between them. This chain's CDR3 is CASSLYSGELFF. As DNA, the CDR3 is TGTGCCAGCAGTTTATACTCCGGGGAGCTGTTTTTT.

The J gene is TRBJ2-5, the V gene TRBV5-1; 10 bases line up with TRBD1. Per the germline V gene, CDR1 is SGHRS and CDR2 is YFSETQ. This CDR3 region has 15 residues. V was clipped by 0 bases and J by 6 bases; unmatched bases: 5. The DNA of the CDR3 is TGCGCCAGCAGCTTGGGAGGGACAGGGGAGCAGACCCAGTACTTC. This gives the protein CASSLGGTGEQTQYF.